This TCR beta chain was recovered during a study of response to subunit inactivated influenza vaccine. Broader study findings: Authors suggested few new T cells are recruited by each seasonal influenza vaccination.

In TCRdb, the RT-PCR reads were re-called with MiXCR into one record per CDR3 protein. Found here are around 850,000 distinct CDR3 sequences, about 18% of them singletons; the top ten hold approximately 10%. This clonotype was counted only a few times. What it recognizes is unknown. The CDR3 contains 18 residues. Trimming took 0 bases from V and 4 from J; bases not matched to a gene: 6. Germline values: CDR1 DFQATT, CDR2 SNEGSKA (reference sequence). The TCR comes from a man aged 50 to 59 who received an inactivated influenza vaccine. Sequencing used PBMCs from blood, obtained 5 to 6 days after vaccination. The rearrangement uses TRBV20-1 and TRBJ2-2; 15 nucleotides line up with TRBD2. This chain's CDR3 is CSARERTSGRAGTGELFF. The DNA of the CDR3 is TGCAGTGCTAGAGAACGGACTAGCGGGAGGGCCGGCACCGGGGAGCTGTTTTTT.